This TCR beta chain was sequenced during a study of radiation and T cells in renal cell carcinoma (dated by TCRdb to the early 2020s). Background on the whole study: Samples came from a clinical trial, in which primary renal cell carcinomas received 15 Gy stereotactic body radiation therapy followed by nephrectomy 4 weeks later. In total, 53 samples, comprising 25 or so tumors and around 27 peripheral blood samples, were subjected to TCR beta sequencing. Across all 55 or so samples, 4,000,000 or so unique CDR3 nucleotide sequences, encoding 2,658,974 unique CDR3 amino acid sequences, were identified.

Overall study results and their limits: An increase in top tumor clonotypes in blood was observed from baseline to 2 weeks post-radiation, followed by contraction by 4 weeks, which was taken to suggest transient expansion of tumor-resident clones. Tracking of blood repertoire dynamics stopped at four to five weeks after treatment, with no follow-up past that point. Because the trial had a single-armed design, the trial could not examine how radiation dose or scheduling affected the TCR repertoire. No pretreatment tumor biopsies were available, so the baseline intratumoral presence of clonotypes could not be determined.

In light of the paper, this sample's time point label describes: baseline pretreatment blood. The intended sense of this specimen's treatment or condition label: 15 Gy SBRT to primary tumor, nephrectomy 4 weeks later. To follow tumor-enriched clonotypes, peripheral blood was collected serially from radiation-treated patients at baseline and again at 2 weeks and 4 weeks after SBRT. All patients had renal cell carcinoma with clear cell pathology. The QIAamp DNA Blood Mini Kit (Qiagen) was used to prepare genomic DNA for TCR sequencing. Only samples passing all quality control checks were included in the analyses. As concerns this clone: There is no known antigen for this receptor. No base-level quality is on record; no much larger clone is a single base apart.

From the cysteine through the phenylalanine, the CDR3 covers 15 amino acids. The CDR3 DNA has 45 bases and is translated from base 1. V and J are truncated by 0 bases and 8 bases respectively, leaving an intervening sequence of 16 bases. Reading the germline V gene gives CDR1 SGHTA and CDR2 FQGNSA. TCR beta libraries were generated from genomic DNA with the immunoSEQ kit, following the manufacturer's recommendations. To prepare the libraries, a first multiplex PCR with proprietary primers was run, followed by a second PCR that added unique barcodes, and a bead cleanup was done after each round. Each sample batch included a kit-provided positive control reaction and a negative control reaction. The final libraries were assessed on an Agilent 4200 TapeStation D1000 ScreenTape, pooled by volume, and quantified by qPCR. An Illumina NextSeq500 fitted with a MidOutput 150-cycle cartridge performed the sequencing, running 156 Read1 cycles and 15 Index1 cycles with the kit's custom primers. The pooled library was loaded at 1.0 pM, and approximately 20% PhiX control was spiked in. In the authors' own workflow: Vendor-processed data were analyzed in R, and a clonotype was defined as all T cells sharing the same CDR3 nucleotide sequence. In the clone abundance analyses, frequencies in each sample were normalized to that sample's 10,000 most abundant clones. Public T cell clones, which averaged fewer than five per sample, were removed prior to analysis. A difference in abundance of at least 32-fold between compartments was used to define tumor-enriched and baseline blood-enriched clonotypes. A beta-binomial differential abundance model was used to identify clonotypes that expanded or contracted between blood time points. Tumor-blood repertoire similarity was measured with the Baroni-Urbani and Buser coefficient, and groups were compared using two-tailed Wilcoxon tests in R. As stored in TCRdb, this immuneACCESS dataset retains in-frame rearrangements with V and J assigned. A fraction of the clones does not appear; measured against another copy, unresolved V genes explain less than half of the discrepancy, and the remainder lacks a known reason. D and trimming were read from the DNA, whereas the V and J calls and clone size are those reported in that table. The sample profile shows about 140,000 clones; over 65% of them were found once. Approximately 20% of the sample rests with the top ten.

This TCR came from a woman between 45 and 65 years old with renal cell carcinoma. The input for sequencing was blood, taken from a patient whose treatment included radiotherapy and nephrectomy. The V and J segments used are TRBV7-2 and TRBJ1-2; TRBD1 is a possible D gene, resting on 6 matching bases. The base sequence is TGTGCCAGCAGCTTAGCGACAGGCTCCACGTTAGGCTACACCTTC. This is translated as CASSLATGSTLGYTF.